The 15 T cell receptor beta chains in this list originate from one sample, sequenced in a study of neurological immune-mediated disorders. TCRdb passed the 5' RACE reads through MiXCR, listing each CDR3 protein once. The sample carries about 55,000 distinct CDR3 sequences, under 4.5% recorded once. What was sequenced was CD4+ T cells from blood. These receptors were taken from a middle-aged woman with multiple sclerosis.

This clonotype was picked up many times. The rearrangement joins TRBV24-1 to TRBJ1-5; D is uncertain. This CDR3 spans 14 amino acids. Germline V gene sequence: CDR1 KGHDR, CDR2 SFDVKD. Trimming pared 5 bases from V and 0 bases from J, leaving 7 bases between. The CDR3 nucleotides read TGTGCCACCAGTGGGGCATATAGCAATCAGCCCCAGCATTTT. Translating gives CATSGAYSNQPQHF.

This clonotype was observed at least ten times. This rearrangement joins TRBV5-1 to TRBJ2-1; D unclear. Trimming pared 6 bases from V and 5 bases from J, leaving 18 bases between. CDR3 size: 15 residues. Per germline, CDR1 SGHRS and CDR2 YFSETQ. The CDR3 nucleotides read TGCGCCAGCACCATTAGAGGAAACCTTGACAATGAGCAGTTCTTC. Its protein product is CASTIRGNLDNEQFF.

This clonotype was seen at least ten times. This rearrangement joins TRBV7-3 to TRBJ2-7; possibly TRBD1 for D (7 bases). In germline, CDR1 is SGHTA, CDR2 FQGTGA. The CDR3 covers 16 residues. Trimming left V 6 bases short and J 3 bases short, with 21 bases between. CDR3 nucleotide sequence: TGTGCCAGCAGGGGCCCGTGGAGGGGGCCCCTCTACGAGCAGTACTTC. The encoded protein is CASRGPWRGPLYEQYF.

In this sample, this clonotype turned up many times. The chain uses TRBV25-1 and TRBJ1-1, with D tentatively TRBD1 (6 bases). CDR1 and CDR2 (germline): MGHDK, SYGVNS. The ends were cut back, 4 bases at V and 6 bases at J, with 15 bases in the middle. There are 14 residues in the CDR3. CDR3 DNA sequence: TGTGCCAGCAGTGGACTACAGGGTAGGGCTGAAGCTTTCTTT. The encoded protein is CASSGLQGRAEAFF.

This clonotype came up a few times. The chain has TRBV6-1 and TRBJ2-5, with a weak D call TRBD1 (6 bases). Germline-derived CDR1 and CDR2 are MNHNS and SASEGT. The V end lost 8 bases, the J end lost 3 bases, and 16 bases lay between the germline ends. CDR3 length: 14 amino acids. As DNA, the CDR3 is TGTGCCAGCGTTCAGGGGATACTAGAAGAGACCCAGTACTTC. As protein: CASVQGILEETQYF.

This clonotype was picked up many times. This chain uses TRBV20-1 with TRBJ1-2; TRBD1 might be the D (6 bases). The CDR3 spans 16 residues. V was shortened by 0 bases and J by 5 bases, with 19 bases between the two germline ends. The germline gives CDR1 DFQATT, CDR2 SNEGSKA (reference sequence). The CDR3 nucleotides read TGCAGTGCTAGAGATGAAGGGGGGTCTTCGTCTTATGGCTACACCTTC. Translating it yields CSARDEGGSSSYGYTF.

This clonotype was seen at least ten times. The gene calls are TRBV12-3 or TRBV12-4 and TRBJ2-3; D call uncertain. V was shortened by 4 bases and J by 2 bases, with 4 bases between the two germline ends. CDR3 size: 12 residues. CDR3 region: CASSYNTDTQYF. CDR3 DNA sequence: TGTGCCAGCAGTTATAACACAGATACGCAGTATTTT.

The table lists this clonotype with many counts. The rearrangement joins TRBV7-2 to TRBJ2-2; TRBD1 matches 8 bases. The J segment lost 5 bases and the V segment lost 3 bases, leaving 5 bases of the junction unmatched. Germline V gene sequence: CDR1 SGHTA, CDR2 FQGNSA. The CDR3 spans 15 residues. The CDR3: CASSFDRGDTGELFF. The CDR3, as DNA: TGTGCCAGCAGCTTTGACAGGGGCGATACCGGGGAGCTGTTTTTT.

The sample holds many counts of this clonotype. CDR3: CASSPRGGRETQYF. The CDR3 coding sequence is TGTGCCAGCAGTCCCCGGGGGGGGCGGGAGACCCAGTACTTC. The V and J genes are TRBV12-3 or TRBV12-4 and TRBJ2-5, with 8 bases fitting TRBD2. This CDR3 spans 14 amino acids. V lost 5 bases and J lost 5; bases outside the gene matches: 7.

This clonotype was observed at least ten times. V gene TRBV18 combines with J gene TRBJ2-3, with TRBD1 matching 8 bases. The trim removed 6 bases at V and 2 bases at J, leaving 7 bases unmatched. The germline V gene has CDR1 KGHSH and CDR2 LQKENI. The CDR3 loop spans 15 amino acids. In nucleotides, the CDR3 is TGTGCCAGCTCCCCGGGACAGGATTACACAGATACGCAGTATTTT. Its translation: CASSPGQDYTDTQYF.

This clonotype was seen at least ten times. The chain couples TRBV5-1 to TRBJ2-3; tentatively, D is TRBD1 or TRBD2 (6 bases each). Germline V CDR1 and CDR2: SGHRS, YFSETQ. The ends were cut back, 3 bases at V and 4 bases at J, with 15 bases in the middle. This CDR3 contains 15 residues. CDR3 sequence (DNA): TGCGCCAGCAGCTATACAGGGAAGCGGGCAGATACGCAGTATTTT. This sequence encodes CASSYTGKRADTQYF.

This clonotype has a count of ten or more. The V call is TRBV6-1, the J call TRBJ2-3; TRBD2 matches 7 bases. The CDR3 consists of 13 residues. From germline, CDR1 is MNHNS and CDR2 SASEGT. Germline trimming cut 11 bases from V and 2 bases from J; bases unmatched to any gene: 7. The CDR3, as DNA: TGTGCCGCCCGGGACTACAACACAGATACGCAGTATTTT. This codes for CAARDYNTDTQYF.

This clonotype was recorded at least ten times. The rearrangement links TRBV28 to TRBJ1-1, with D possibly matching TRBD1 (6 bases). The V end was cut by 2 bases, the J end by 3 bases, with 10 bases between. Germline V gene data show CDR1 as MDHEN and CDR2 as SYDVKM. The CDR3 consists of 14 residues. This chain's CDR3 is CASSLGGLDTEAFF. CDR3 bases: TGTGCCAGCAGTTTAGGGGGCTTGGACACTGAAGCTTTCTTT.

There are many counts of this clonotype. This rearrangement joins TRBV5-5 to TRBJ2-3; D is possibly TRBD1 (5 bases). This CDR3 has 16 amino acids. From germline, CDR1 is SGHKS and CDR2 YYEKEE (reference sequence). Trimming removed 6 bases at V and 5 bases at J, with 22 bases between. For the CDR3, the DNA is TGTGCCAGCACCATTCGCGTCGCCAGGGCGGAAGATACGCAGTATTTT. Translation gives CASTIRVARAEDTQYF.

This clonotype was recorded at least ten times. The gene calls are TRBV11-2 and TRBJ1-3; no clear D. Germline values: CDR1 SGHAT, CDR2 FQNNGV. Trimming pared 5 bases from V and 0 bases from J, leaving 14 bases between. The CDR3 spans 16 residues. The DNA for the CDR3 is TGTGCCAGCAGCCACTCCGGGTCCATCTCTGGAAACACCATATATTTT. Translation: CASSHSGSISGNTIYF.